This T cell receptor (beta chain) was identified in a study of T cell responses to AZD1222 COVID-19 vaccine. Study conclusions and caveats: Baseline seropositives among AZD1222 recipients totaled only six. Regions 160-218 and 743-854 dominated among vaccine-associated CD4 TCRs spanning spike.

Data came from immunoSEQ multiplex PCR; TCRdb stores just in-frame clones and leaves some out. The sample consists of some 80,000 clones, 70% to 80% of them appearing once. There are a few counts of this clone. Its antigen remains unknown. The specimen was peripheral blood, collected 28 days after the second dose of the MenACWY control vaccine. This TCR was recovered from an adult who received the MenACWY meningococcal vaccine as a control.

This CDR3 is CASSPPPVAGAYDEQYF. DNA for the CDR3: TGTGCCAGCAGTCCCCCGCCGGTCGCGGGAGCTTATGACGAGCAGTACTTC. The rearrangement joins TRBV28 to TRBJ2-7; 7 bases agree with TRBD2. The CDR3 contains 17 residues. Germline V gives CDR1 MDHEN, CDR2 SYDVKM. With 5 bases clipped from V and 5 bases from J, the junction kept 18 bases outside the gene matches.